Each of the 31 T cell receptor beta chains below was sequenced from the same sample in a study of T cell responses to AZD1222 COVID-19 vaccine. Clones were read by immunoSEQ multiplex PCR, and TCRdb kept only the in-frame ones, dropping some. The sample yields about 140,000 clones, 88% seen once. The specimen was peripheral blood, collected 28 days after the second AZD1222 dose. All receptors come from an adult who received the AZD1222 COVID-19 vaccine.

The chain combines TRBV29-1 with TRBJ1-1; D unclear. Trimming removed 6 bases at V and 5 bases at J, with 10 bases between. Germline V gene data show CDR1 as SQVTM and CDR2 as ANQGSEA. The CDR3 has 11 amino acids. The CDR3 here is CSVQGMTEAFF. As DNA, the CDR3 is TGCAGCGTCCAAGGAATGACTGAAGCTTTCTTT.

V and J are TRBV11-2 and TRBJ1-6; the D is unclear. V was pared by 5 bases and J by 0 bases, with 8 bases between. The CDR3 is made up of 15 amino acids. Germline CDR1 and CDR2: SGHAT and FQNNGV. DNA for the CDR3: TGTGCCAGCAGCACAGTGAGCTCCTATAATTCACCCCTCCACTTT. It encodes CASSTVSSYNSPLHF.

V is TRBV30 and J is TRBJ2-5; D may be TRBD1 (5 bases). The CDR3 has 13 residues. From germline, CDR1 is GTSNPN and CDR2 SVGIG (reference sequence). V lost 4 bases, J lost 5 bases, and 14 bases lay in between. The CDR3 nucleotides read TGTGCCTGGATGGGGCAGGGCAGGGAGACCCAGTACTTC. Residues: CAWMGQGRETQYF. Full variable domain (rest looked up from reference TRBV30 and TRBJ2-5): SQTIHQWPATLVQPVGSPLSLECTVEGTSNPNLYWYRQAAGRGLQLLFYSVGIGQISSEVPQNLSASRPQDRQFILSSKKLLLSDSGFYLCAWMGQGRETQYFGPGTRLLVL.

The rearrangement uses TRBV14 and TRBJ2-1, with 7 bases that match TRBD2. V gave up 2 bases and J gave up 1 base; unmatched junction bases: 5. CDR3 size: 16 residues. From germline, CDR1 is SGHDN and CDR2 FVKESK. CDR3: CASSQLGEGSYNEQFF. The DNA for the CDR3 is TGTGCCAGCAGCCAACTGGGGGAGGGATCCTACAATGAGCAGTTCTTC. The variable domain in full, completed from reference TRBV14 and TRBJ2-1, reads EAGVTQFPSHSVIEKGQTVTLRCDPISGHDNLYWYRRVMGKEIKFLLHFVKESKQDESGMPNNRFLAERTGGTYSTLKVQPAELEDSGVYFCASSQLGEGSYNEQFFGPGTRLTVL.

The CDR3 nucleotides are TGTGCCAGCAGCTTAACCTCAGGGCTGACCGGGGAGCTGTTTTTT. This codes for CASSLTSGLTGELFF. This chain connects TRBV7-3 to TRBJ2-2; D is possibly TRBD1 (5 bases). This CDR3 is 15 amino acids long. Germline V lookup: CDR1 SGHTA, CDR2 FQGTGA. Between the trimmed V and J ends, which lost 0 bases and 5 bases, there was a span of 10 bases.

The CDR3 coding sequence is TGTGCCAGCAGCAGGGGGGGACTAGCCTGGGGCTACGAGCAGTACTTC. The encoded protein is CASSRGGLAWGYEQYF. V and J are TRBV5-6 and TRBJ2-7, with 9 nucleotides matching TRBD2. This CDR3 is 16 amino acids long. CDR1 and CDR2 from the germline V gene are SGHDT and YYEEEE. J lost 3 bases, V lost 4 bases, and 11 bases had no gene match.

V and J are TRBV4-3 and TRBJ2-4; 11 bases map to TRBD2. The CDR3 contains 17 residues. V trimming: 0 bases; J trimming: 7 bases; junction bases outside the gene matches: 8. In germline, CDR1 is LGHNA, CDR2 YSLEER. Here the CDR3 DNA reads TGCGCCAGCAGCCAAGATCCAATAGCGGGGGGGCAGAACATTCAGTACTTC. Translating it yields CASSQDPIAGGQNIQYF.

This chain connects TRBV15 to TRBJ1-5; D is unclear. V gave up 1 base and J gave up 4 bases, with 8 bases separating them. The CDR3 has 14 amino acids. Germline V CDR1 and CDR2: LNHNV, YYDKDF (reference sequence). CDR3 region: CATSRARGNQPQHF. The CDR3 coding sequence is TGTGCCACCAGCAGAGCTCGAGGGAATCAGCCCCAGCATTTT.

The rearrangement links TRBV7-2 to TRBJ1-6; D perhaps matches TRBD1 (6 bases). The CDR3 loop spans 17 amino acids. Trimming left V 4 bases short and J 0 bases short, with 13 bases between. CDR1 and CDR2 from the germline V gene are SGHTA and FQGNSA. The CDR3, as DNA: TGTGCCAGCAGCTCCCGGACAGATAGCTCCTATAATTCACCCCTCCACTTT. As protein: CASSSRTDSSYNSPLHF.

The J gene is TRBJ2-3, the V gene TRBV4-2, with D possibly matching TRBD1 (5 bases). Germline loops: CDR1 LGHNA, CDR2 YNFKEQ. The CDR3 extends over 15 amino acids. Trimming stripped 2 bases from V and 6 bases from J, with 15 bases between. The CDR3 nucleotides are TGTGCCAGCAGCCAACTACAGGCCTCGACCGATACGCAGTATTTT. It specifies CASSQLQASTDTQYF.

This clone was seen more than once but under ten times. The rearrangement links TRBV11-3 to TRBJ2-7, with D possibly TRBD1 on 6 matching bases. The V gene's germline CDR1 is SGHNT and CDR2 YENEEA. Trimming left V 3 bases short and J 4 bases short, with 10 bases between. The CDR3 is 13 residues long. The CDR3 DNA follows: TGTGCCAGCAGCTTTACAGGGTCGTACGAGCAGTACTTC. The encoded protein is CASSFTGSYEQYF.

This chain links TRBV15 with TRBJ2-1, with D unresolved. V was pared by 0 bases and J by 5 bases, with 11 bases between. Germline V gene lookup returns CDR1 LNHNV and CDR2 YYDKDF (reference sequence). There are 15 residues in the CDR3. The chain's CDR3 is CATSRDGRRDNEQFF. CDR3 in DNA: TGTGCCACCAGCAGAGACGGACGGCGAGACAATGAGCAGTTCTTC.

The chain links TRBV5-1 to TRBJ1-1; TRBD1 matches 10 bases. Germline lookup yields CDR1 SGHRS and CDR2 YFSETQ. V gave up 7 bases and J gave up 6 bases; unmatched junction bases: 9. The CDR3 spans 14 residues. The CDR3 region has the DNA TGCGCCAGCCGGAGGGACAGGGGAGGCGCTGAAGCTTTCTTT. It encodes CASRRDRGGAEAFF. The full variable domain, its missing parts supplied by reference TRBV5-1 and TRBJ1-1, is KAGVTQTPRYLIKTRGQQVTLSCSPISGHRSVSWYQQTPGQGLQFLFEYFSETQRNKGNFPGRFSGRQFSNSRSEMNVSTLELGDSALYLCASRRDRGGAEAFFGQGTRLTVV.

The CDR3 here is CASSLDMAEQYF. Here the CDR3 DNA reads TGCGCCAGCAGCTTGGATATGGCGGAGCAGTACTTC. The V and J genes are TRBV5-1 and TRBJ2-7; no clear D gene. Germline CDR1 is SGHRS and CDR2 is YFSETQ. The CDR3 is 12 residues long. With 0 bases removed from V and 7 bases from J, the gap between germline ends came to 8 bases. The variable domain in full, completed from reference TRBV5-1 and TRBJ2-7, reads KAGVTQTPRYLIKTRGQQVTLSCSPISGHRSVSWYQQTPGQGLQFLFEYFSETQRNKGNFPGRFSGRQFSNSRSEMNVSTLELGDSALYLCASSLDMAEQYFGPGTRLTVT.

The V call is TRBV5-6, the J call TRBJ1-1, with D possibly TRBD1 on 5 matching bases. The CDR3 spans 12 residues. V shed 3 bases and J shed 8 bases, with 11 bases lying between them. In germline, CDR1 is SGHDT, CDR2 YYEEEE. CDR3 residues: CASSSGVREAFF. The DNA for the CDR3 is TGTGCCAGCAGCTCGGGGGTTCGGGAAGCTTTCTTT.

The gene calls are TRBV27 and TRBJ2-2, with D possibly matching TRBD1 (6 bases). Trimming pared 6 bases from V and 8 bases from J, leaving 16 bases between. The V gene's germline CDR1 is MNHEY and CDR2 SMNVEV (reference sequence). This CDR3 spans 14 amino acids. CDR3 amino acids: CASSPGTPEGELFF. DNA for the CDR3: TGTGCCAGCAGCCCCGGGACACCCGAAGGGGAGCTGTTTTTT.

The chain is built from TRBV3-1 (or the pseudogene TRBV3-2) and TRBJ2-2; D gene unclear. In germline, CDR1 is LGHDT, CDR2 YNNKEL (reference sequence). V dropped 1 base and J dropped 4 bases, with 4 bases sitting between them. The CDR3 covers 13 residues. The CDR3 nucleotides are TGTGCCAGCAGCCAAGGGATCACCGGGGAGCTGTTTTTT. Its protein is CASSQGITGELFF.

This sequence joins TRBV15 and TRBJ1-1; D ambiguous. CDR1 is LNHNV and CDR2 is YYDKDF in the germline V gene (reference sequence). The ends were cut back, 0 bases at V and 1 base at J, with 15 bases in the middle. The length of the CDR3 is 17 residues. CDR3 region: CATSRDDGARANTEAFF. The CDR3 DNA follows: TGTGCCACCAGCAGAGATGATGGCGCCCGAGCGAACACTGAAGCTTTCTTT.

The chain is built from TRBV5-1 and TRBJ2-5; a possible D gene is TRBD2 (5 bases). The V end was cut by 0 bases, the J end by 5 bases, with 17 bases between. The CDR3 is 16 amino acids. Per the germline V gene, CDR1 is SGHRS and CDR2 is YFSETQ. CDR3 DNA sequence: TGCGCCAGCAGCTTGGCCGGTGGCAGGAGGTGGGAGACCCAGTACTTC. Translated, it gives CASSLAGGRRWETQYF.

CDR3 bases: TGTGCCTGGAGACGAACCGGGGCCAGGATCGACGAGCAGTACTTC. It encodes CAWRRTGARIDEQYF. The V gene is TRBV30, the J gene TRBJ2-7; either TRBD1 or TRBD2 may fit D (5 bases each). This CDR3 has 15 amino acids. Germline V lookup: CDR1 GTSNPN, CDR2 SVGIG (reference sequence). Deletions cut 3 bases from V and 5 bases from J, with 20 bases between.

The rearrangement uses TRBV28 and TRBJ1-2; D remains unclear. This CDR3 region has 13 residues. Germline CDR1 reads MDHEN; CDR2 reads SYDVKM. Between the trimmed V and J ends, which lost 5 bases and 6 bases, there was a span of 13 bases. The CDR3 bases are TGTGCCAGCAGTCCCCCCGTTGTAGATGGCTACACCTTC. Protein sequence: CASSPPVVDGYTF.

The V and J genes are TRBV5-1 and TRBJ2-7; no reliable D call. Trimming stripped 0 bases from V and 4 bases from J, with 14 bases between. The CDR3 runs 15 residues. The germline V gene encodes CDR1 SGHRS and CDR2 YFSETQ. In DNA form, the CDR3 reads TGCGCCAGCAGCTTGGCCGGTTACCCCGGGTACGAGCAGTACTTC. Protein: CASSLAGYPGYEQYF.

This chain uses TRBV6-4 with TRBJ2-2; 9 bases match TRBD1. The CDR3 is made up of 15 amino acids. J was trimmed by 1 base and V by 6 bases; bases with no gene match: 3. Germline V CDR1 and CDR2: MRHNA, SNTAGT. As DNA, the CDR3 is TGTGCCAGCAGCCCGGGACAGGGGAACACCGGGGAGCTGTTTTTT. Translated, it gives CASSPGQGNTGELFF.

This chain joins TRBV19 and TRBJ1-5, with TRBD1 matching 10 bases. V was pared by 7 bases and J by 5 bases, with 8 bases of the junction left unmatched. Germline values: CDR1 LNHDA, CDR2 SQIVND (reference sequence). There are 15 residues in the CDR3. The CDR3 spells CASTLTGGAYQPQHF. The CDR3, as DNA: TGTGCCAGTACCTTGACAGGGGGCGCGTATCAGCCCCAGCATTTT.

This sequence joins TRBV27 and TRBJ2-7, with 7 bases lining up with TRBD1. V dropped 5 bases and J dropped 0; count of bases not matched to a gene: 7. Germline V gene lookup returns CDR1 MNHEY and CDR2 SMNVEV (reference sequence). The CDR3 consists of 15 residues. CDR3 residues: CASSLGAGGSYEQYF. The DNA for the CDR3 is TGTGCCAGCAGTCTAGGCGCAGGGGGCTCCTACGAGCAGTACTTC.

This clone appeared once. The J gene is TRBJ2-7, the V gene TRBV6-6; 10 bases map to TRBD2. The CDR3 totals 15 residues. Trimming removed 4 bases from V and 0 bases from J; junction bases left unmatched: 3. Germline V lookup: CDR1 MNHNY, CDR2 SVGAGI (reference sequence). The CDR3 DNA sequence: TGTGCCAGCAGTTCAATAGCGGGGGGCTCCTACGAGCAGTACTTC. Amino acids: CASSSIAGGSYEQYF.

This chain connects TRBV7-2 to TRBJ1-6, with 7 bases matching TRBD1. CDR3 length: 16 amino acids. The germline gives CDR1 SGHTA, CDR2 FQGNSA. The ends lost 6 bases at V and 10 bases at J; junction bases unmatched: 15. CDR3 in amino acids: CASRLSGGGVRSPLHF. The CDR3 DNA sequence: TGTGCCAGCAGATTATCGGGAGGGGGCGTAAGGTCACCCCTCCACTTT.

This clone was recorded once. The genes are TRBV3-1 (or the pseudogene TRBV3-2) and TRBJ2-2; D is uncertain. Trimming removed 4 bases from V and 5 bases from J, with 11 bases in between. This CDR3 comprises 14 residues. Germline V CDR1 and CDR2: LGHDT, YNNKEL (reference sequence). In DNA, the CDR3 is TGTGCCAGCAGCCTCTCCCGAGGTACCGGGGAGCTGTTTTTT. As protein: CASSLSRGTGELFF.

The chain carries TRBV29-1 and TRBJ2-7, with 10 bases that match TRBD1. The CDR3 totals 12 residues. Looked up from germline, CDR1 is SQVTM and CDR2 is ANQGSEA. Trimming removed 7 bases from V and 7 bases from J; junction bases left unmatched: 7. CDR3 sequence (DNA): TGCAGCGGGACAGGGGGTTCTAGGGAGCAGTACTTC. This codes for CSGTGGSREQYF.

The chain employs TRBV27 and TRBJ2-1; TRBD2 matches at 9 bases. The V segment lost 2 bases and the J segment 9 bases; nucleotides outside the gene matches: 11. The CDR3 spans 16 residues. Germline loops: CDR1 MNHEY, CDR2 SMNVEV (reference sequence). The CDR3 spells CASSLTLAGVGGEQFF. Here the CDR3 DNA reads TGTGCCAGCAGTTTAACCTTAGCGGGAGTCGGTGGTGAGCAGTTCTTC.

This clone was observed a few times. V and J are TRBV7-8 and TRBJ2-3; D remains ambiguous. Germline lookup yields CDR1 SGHVS and CDR2 FQNEAQ. The germline V and J ends were trimmed by 5 bases and 2 bases, with 11 bases remaining between them. The CDR3 spans 14 residues. The CDR3 loop reads CASSAAQFTDTQYF. In DNA, the CDR3 is TGTGCCAGCAGCGCAGCGCAGTTCACAGATACGCAGTATTTT.